A selection of T cell receptor beta chains follows, all from one sample in a study of blood T cell repertoires in COVID-19. The repertoire was sequenced with immunoSEQ multiplex PCR; TCRdb's copy has only in-frame clones and lacks some. The sample holds fewer than 200,000 clones, 87% seen once. Sequenced input: peripheral blood. These receptors were collected from a man aged 40-55 years with active or convalescent COVID-19. Each CDR3 is given with its conserved first and last residue. Fields, in order: V gene, CDR3 length, J gene, D gene, clone size, CDR3 protein, CDR3 DNA. D genes are given only for firm matches. Clone size is given for some rows only: seen once, a few or many times, or a class if the clone is expanded.

>TRBV11-2|16|TRBJ2-3|TRBD2|.
CASSLELAGWGDTQYF
TGTGCCAGCAGCTTAGAACTAGCGGGGTGGGGAGATACGCAGTATTTT
>TRBV6-1|16|TRBJ1-5|.|.
CASSEILGGINQPQHF
TGTGCCAGCAGTGAAATTCTGGGGGGGATCAATCAGCCCCAGCATTTT
>TRBV6-4|13|TRBJ2-2|.|.
CASSDSESGELFF
TGTGCCAGCAGTGACTCCGAGTCCGGGGAGCTGTTTTTT
>TRBV5-1|13|TRBJ2-3|.|.
CASSLGGTDTQYF
TGCGCCAGCAGCTTGGGAGGCACAGATACGCAGTATTTT
>TRBV5-6|16|TRBJ2-7|TRBD1|.
CASSLYRDRVSHEQYF
TGTGCCAGCAGCTTGTACCGGGACAGGGTTTCCCACGAGCAGTACTTC
>TRBV9|13|TRBJ2-2|.|.
CASSQGGPGELFF
TGTGCCAGCAGCCAAGGAGGACCCGGGGAGCTGTTTTTT
>TRBV6-5|13|TRBJ1-6|.|.
CASSGQPNSPLHF
TGTGCCAGCAGCGGACAGCCGAATTCACCCCTCCACTTT
>TRBV9|14|TRBJ2-3|.|.
CASSVEPSTDTQYF
TGTGCCAGCAGCGTAGAGCCTAGCACAGATACGCAGTATTTT
>TRBV4-1|15|TRBJ1-1|TRBD1|.
CASSPMTGRNTEAFF
TGCGCCAGCAGCCCGATGACAGGGAGAAACACTGAAGCTTTCTTT
>TRBV6-1|18|TRBJ1-6|TRBD1|.
CASSDIGTGWPYNSPLHF
TGTGCCAGCAGTGACATCGGGACAGGGTGGCCATATAATTCACCCCTCCACTTT
>TRBV19|20|TRBJ2-2|TRBD1|.
CASSPLGQGAPHSYTGELFF
TGTGCCAGTAGTCCTCTTGGACAGGGGGCCCCACATTCTTACACCGGGGAGCTGTTTTTT
>TRBV4-2|17|TRBJ1-4|TRBD1|.
CASSPRGQETTNEKLFF
TGTGCCAGCAGCCCTCGCGGACAGGAAACAACTAATGAAAAACTGTTTTTT
>TRBV28|17|TRBJ1-3|TRBD1|few
CASRDRVVVRAGNTIYF
TGTGCCAGCCGGGACAGGGTGGTAGTTAGGGCTGGAAACACCATATATTTT
>TRBV6-8|19|TRBJ1-3|TRBD1|.
CTSSYLPTTGGPSGNTIYF
TGTACCAGCAGTTACCTGCCCACCACAGGGGGCCCTTCTGGAAACACCATATATTTT
>TRBV2|16|TRBJ2-7|TRBD2|.
CASTGGDSYYAYEQYF
TGTGCCAGCACCGGGGGGGACTCTTATTACGCCTACGAGCAGTACTTC
>TRBV5-1|18|TRBJ2-2|TRBD2|.
CASSLEAGGPAGTGELFF
TGCGCCAGCAGCTTGGAGGCGGGGGGCCCCGCGGGCACCGGGGAGCTGTTTTTT
>TRBV5-4|13|TRBJ2-7|TRBD2|.
CASSPSSGGPGYF
TGTGCCAGCAGTCCATCTAGCGGGGGCCCCGGATACTTC
>TRBV7-3|15|TRBJ2-1|TRBD2|.
CASSLSAGGYNEQFF
TGTGCCAGCAGCTTATCAGCGGGGGGCTACAATGAGCAGTTCTTC
>TRBV5-1|14|TRBJ2-5|TRBD1|.
CASSQGQPQETQYF
TGCGCCAGCAGCCAGGGACAGCCCCAAGAGACCCAGTACTTC
>TRBV29-1|12|TRBJ1-1|.|.
CSVDAQRAEAFF
TGCAGCGTTGACGCCCAGAGGGCTGAAGCTTTCTTT
>TRBV6-1|15|TRBJ1-4|.|.
CASSEGTSTNEKLFF
TGTGCCAGCAGTGAAGGGACATCAACTAATGAAAAACTGTTTTTT
>TRBV11-3|14|TRBJ1-1|TRBD1|.
CASSLRQGETEAFF
TGTGCCAGCAGCTTGAGACAGGGCGAAACTGAAGCTTTCTTT
>TRBV6-1|15|TRBJ1-3|.|once
CASSEIRGSGNTIYF
TGTGCCAGCAGTGAAATCAGGGGTTCTGGAAACACCATATATTTT
>TRBV7-8|14|TRBJ1-2|TRBD1|.
CASSRETGDYGYTF
TGTGCCAGCAGCCGCGAGACAGGGGACTATGGCTACACCTTC
>TRBV6-1|15|TRBJ1-1|.|.
CASSEEGLGGTEAFF
TGTGCCAGCAGTGAAGAGGGGTTGGGGGGCACTGAAGCTTTCTTT
>TRBV30|13|TRBJ2-1|TRBD1|few
CAWTGTGYNEQFF
TGTGCCTGGACCGGGACAGGGTACAATGAGCAGTTCTTC
>TRBV7-3|13|TRBJ1-6|.|.
CASSVKQNSPLHF
TGTGCCAGCAGCGTCAAACAGAATTCACCCCTCCACTTT
>TRBV7-3|13|TRBJ1-5|TRBD1|.
CASSSQGSQPQHF
TGTGCCAGCAGCTCACAGGGGTCTCAGCCCCAGCATTTT
>TRBV20-1|16|TRBJ2-4|.|.
CSASISRGNTKNIQYF
TGCAGTGCTAGTATATCGCGGGGTAATACCAAAAACATTCAGTACTTC
>TRBV7-2|15|TRBJ2-1|.|.
CASSLGGLNQGEQFF
TGTGCCAGCAGCTTAGGAGGACTAAACCAGGGTGAGCAGTTCTTC
>TRBV2|14|TRBJ1-1|.|.
CASSATYLNTEAFF
TGTGCCAGCAGTGCGACATATTTGAACACTGAAGCTTTCTTT
>TRBV10-3|15|TRBJ2-4|.|.
CAISPQGSAKNIQYF
TGTGCCATCAGTCCCCAGGGCTCCGCCAAAAACATTCAGTACTTC
>TRBV11-2|13|TRBJ2-1|.|.
CASSPTGTDEQFF
TGTGCCAGCAGCCCCACCGGTACGGATGAGCAGTTCTTC